This is a list of T cell receptor beta chains from one sample in a study of technical replicates of blood from a handful of donors. Assay used: immunoSEQ multiplex PCR; TCRdb lists only in-frame clones, some missing. The profile covers roughly 56,000 clones, with about 95% appearing a single time and 2.5% to 3.5% taken by the ten largest. The sample comprised PBMCs. The receptors were sampled from a human donor in good health. Some clones in this sample may be carry-over from other donors' samples. Both conserved end residues are part of each CDR3. The order of the fields is CDR3 DNA, CDR3 protein, clone size, D gene, J gene, V gene. A D gene is named only where the DNA matches it firmly. Size values are once, few and many counts, or a class for expanded clones, and some rows have none.

TGTGCCTTGGAGATCGGGGGGGGAGGAAACACCATATATTTT | CALEIGGGGNTIYF | NA | NA | TRBJ1-3 | TRBV30
TGTGCCAGCAGCTTTGGAGGGACTAACACAGATACGCAGTATTTT | CASSFGGTNTDTQYF | NA | TRBD2 | TRBJ2-3 | TRBV7-2
TGTGCCAGCAGCTTGGGGACAGGGGGCTGGGGCAATGAGCAGTTCTTC | CASSLGTGGWGNEQFF | NA | TRBD1 | TRBJ2-1 | TRBV5-6
TGTGCCAGTAGTATCGGGGGGCGGAGCACTGAAGCTTTCTTT | CASSIGGRSTEAFF | NA | NA | TRBJ1-1 | TRBV19
TGCAGCGTTGGACTAGCGGAACTAAACACCGGGGAGCTGTTTTTT | CSVGLAELNTGELFF | NA | TRBD2 | TRBJ2-2 | TRBV29-1
TGTGCCAGCAGCCCTTTAGCGGTGGGGGAGACCCAGTACTTC | CASSPLAVGETQYF | NA | NA | TRBJ2-5 | TRBV14
TGTGCCAGTAGTTCCCCAGGGGGGCGCATCGTTACGCAGTATTTT | CASSSPGGRIVTQYF | NA | NA | TRBJ2-3 | TRBV19
TGCAGCGTTGAAGGGCGGCTTTTAGACAATGAGCAGTTCTTC | CSVEGRLLDNEQFF | NA | NA | TRBJ2-1 | TRBV29-1
TGTGCCAGCAGTTACCCCCAGGGGCCGAACTATGGCTACACCTTC | CASSYPQGPNYGYTF | once | NA | TRBJ1-2 | TRBV6-5
TGTGCCAGCAGCCTCGCGGGACAGGGGTACGAGCAGTACTTC | CASSLAGQGYEQYF | NA | TRBD1 | TRBJ2-7 | TRBV13
TGTGCCAGCAGCTCCTCTCGGACAGTCCCCTACAATGAGCAGTTCTTC | CASSSSRTVPYNEQFF | NA | NA | TRBJ2-1 | TRBV7-9
TGTGCCAGCAGCGCAATCCGGGACAGGGGGCTTGGTAACTATGGCTACACCTTC | CASSAIRDRGLGNYGYTF | NA | TRBD1 | TRBJ1-2 | TRBV7-8
TGCGCCAGCAGTCCAGTGGAGCAGATCTCTGGAAACACCATATATTTT | CASSPVEQISGNTIYF | NA | NA | TRBJ1-3 | TRBV23-1
TGTGCCAGCAGCTTAGGGGCTAGCGGACCCAATGAGCAGTTCTTC | CASSLGASGPNEQFF | NA | TRBD2 | TRBJ2-1 | TRBV7-2
TGTGCCATCAGTGGAGTGAGGAGCTCTGGAAACACCATATATTTT | CAISGVRSSGNTIYF | NA | NA | TRBJ1-3 | TRBV10-3
TGTGCCAGCAGCTATCCGGCGGGGCCCCAGCATTTT | CASSYPAGPQHF | NA | NA | TRBJ1-5 | TRBV6-5
TGTGCCAGCAGCATAAGACAGGGCTCTGGGGCCAACGTCCTGACTTTC | CASSIRQGSGANVLTF | NA | TRBD1 | TRBJ2-6 | TRBV7-2
TGTGCCAGTAGTACGGTGGCTAGCGGGCGCACAGATACGCAGTATTTT | CASSTVASGRTDTQYF | NA | TRBD2 | TRBJ2-3 | TRBV19
TGCGCCAGCAGCTTGGTAGTCGGCACTGAAGCTTTCTTT | CASSLVVGTEAFF | NA | NA | TRBJ1-1 | TRBV5-1
TGTGCCAGCCCGGGAGAGACGGTCAGTCAGCCCCAGCATTTT | CASPGETVSQPQHF | NA | NA | TRBJ1-5 | TRBV6-1
TGTGCCAGCAGCCTAAAGTCCCTGGGGGGAACAGATACGCAGTATTTT | CASSLKSLGGTDTQYF | NA | NA | TRBJ2-3 | TRBV5-4
TGTGCCAGCAGCAGTACAGCCACCAAGAACACTGAAGCTTTCTTT | CASSSTATKNTEAFF | once | NA | TRBJ1-1 | TRBV2
TGTGCCTGGACGGACCGGACAGGGGTCCACGAGCAGTACTTC | CAWTDRTGVHEQYF | NA | TRBD1 | TRBJ2-7 | TRBV30
TGTGCCAGCAGCTTAGAGCTGACAGCCTGGGACCAGTACTTC | CASSLELTAWDQYF | NA | NA | TRBJ2-5 | TRBV7-9
TGTGCCAGCTCACCGGGACAGGGGAGCACTGAAGCTTTCTTT | CASSPGQGSTEAFF | NA | TRBD1 | TRBJ1-1 | TRBV18
TGTGCCACCAGCAGGGGGACAGGCGAAGAGACCCAGTACTTC | CATSRGTGEETQYF | once | TRBD1 | TRBJ2-5 | TRBV15
TGCGCCACTAGGAGGGACAGCTCCTATAATTCACCCCTCCACTTT | CATRRDSSYNSPLHF | NA | TRBD1 | TRBJ1-6 | TRBV5-1
TGTGCCATCAGGGGGGACAGCTCCTACGAGCAGTACTTC | CAIRGDSSYEQYF | NA | TRBD1 | TRBJ2-7 | TRBV10-3
TGTGCCAGCAGTCACACGGGGGAAACTAATGAAAAACTGTTTTTT | CASSHTGETNEKLFF | once | NA | TRBJ1-4 | TRBV5-6
TGCGCCAGCAGCTTGGGTGCAGCGGGGTCTCAAGAGACCCAGTACTTC | CASSLGAAGSQETQYF | NA | TRBD2 | TRBJ2-5 | TRBV5-1
TGTGCCAGCAGCTTTGGAGTCCTCCAAGAGACCCAGTACTTC | CASSFGVLQETQYF | NA | NA | TRBJ2-5 | TRBV11-2
TGTGCCACACACCGGGACTTACAAGAGACCCAGTACTTC | CATHRDLQETQYF | NA | NA | TRBJ2-5 | TRBV10-3
TGTGCCAGCAGAGATGGGACAGGGCCCACCGGGGAGCTGTTTTTT | CASRDGTGPTGELFF | once | TRBD1 | TRBJ2-2 | TRBV2
TGTGCCTGGAGTCCCCTGAATGAGCAGTTCTTC | CAWSPLNEQFF | NA | NA | TRBJ2-1 | TRBV30
TGTGCCAGCAGTAGTGGAACAGCCAGTACCTACGAGCAGTACTTC | CASSSGTASTYEQYF | NA | NA | TRBJ2-7 | TRBV6-5
TGTGCCAGCAGCTTAGGAGAACTCAACACTGAAGCTTTCTTT | CASSLGELNTEAFF | NA | NA | TRBJ1-1 | TRBV7-9
TGTGCCAGCAGTTCTAGACCGGGCTCTGGAAACACCATATATTTT | CASSSRPGSGNTIYF | NA | NA | TRBJ1-3 | TRBV7-6
TGTGCCAGCAGCTTAGTCCCTCCCGGACTAGCGGGAGAGGTTGAGACCCAGTACTTC | CASSLVPPGLAGEVETQYF | NA | TRBD2 | TRBJ2-5 | TRBV7-6
TGTGCCAGCAGAGCCCTCCCGGGAGGCTATGGCTACACCTTC | CASRALPGGYGYTF | NA | NA | TRBJ1-2 | TRBV6-4
TGTGCCAGCAGCCTCGGTGGAGGGTCCGGAATTAATGAAAAACTGTTTTTT | CASSLGGGSGINEKLFF | NA | NA | TRBJ1-4 | TRBV9
TGTGCCAGCGGTTATACAGGGGTTAGCTATGGCTACACCTTC | CASGYTGVSYGYTF | NA | TRBD1 | TRBJ1-2 | TRBV27
TGTGCCAGCCGGGACAGGGGGTACACTGAAGCTTTCTTT | CASRDRGYTEAFF | once | TRBD1 | TRBJ1-1 | TRBV27
TGTGCCAGCAGTGAAAACAGGTACGAGCAGTACTTC | CASSENRYEQYF | NA | NA | TRBJ2-7 | TRBV6-1
TGTGCCAGCAGCTCAGGGACAGGAAAGACCCAGTACTTC | CASSSGTGKTQYF | NA | TRBD1 | TRBJ2-5 | TRBV7-7
TGTGCCAGCAGCCAAGGGACAGGGAACTCACCCCTCCACTTT | CASSQGTGNSPLHF | NA | TRBD1 | TRBJ1-6 | TRBV4-2
TGTGCCAGCACTAGCGGGCCAGAGGATACGCAGTATTTT | CASTSGPEDTQYF | few | TRBD2 | TRBJ2-3 | TRBV7-3
TGCAGCGTTGGGAGCGGGAGTATGTTTGACGAGCAGTACTTC | CSVGSGSMFDEQYF | NA | TRBD2 | TRBJ2-7 | TRBV29-1
TGTGCCAGCAGCCCTAGACAGGCGAGGAATCAGCCCCAGCATTTT | CASSPRQARNQPQHF | NA | NA | TRBJ1-5 | TRBV5-8